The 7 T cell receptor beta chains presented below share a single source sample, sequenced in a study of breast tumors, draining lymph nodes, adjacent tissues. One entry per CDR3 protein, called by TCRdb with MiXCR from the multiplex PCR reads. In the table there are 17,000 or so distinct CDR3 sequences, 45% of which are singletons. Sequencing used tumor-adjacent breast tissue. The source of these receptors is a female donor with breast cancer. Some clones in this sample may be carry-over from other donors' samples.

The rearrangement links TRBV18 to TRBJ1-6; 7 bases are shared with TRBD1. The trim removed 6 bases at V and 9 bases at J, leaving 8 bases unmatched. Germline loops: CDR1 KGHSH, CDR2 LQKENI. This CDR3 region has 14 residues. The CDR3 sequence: CASSPDRVGSPLHF. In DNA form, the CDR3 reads TGTGCCAGCTCCCCCGACAGGGTTGGTTCACCCCTCCACTTT.

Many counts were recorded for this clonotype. The CDR3 DNA follows: TGCGCCAGCAGCCAAGGGTCTAGCGGGGCCTACAATGAGCAGTTCTTC. It encodes CASSQGSSGAYNEQFF. V usage is TRBV4-3 and J usage is TRBJ2-1; 9 bases are a match to TRBD2. V lost 1 base and J lost 2; bases outside the gene matches: 3. The germline V gene encodes CDR1 LGHNA and CDR2 YSLEER. The CDR3 loop spans 16 amino acids.

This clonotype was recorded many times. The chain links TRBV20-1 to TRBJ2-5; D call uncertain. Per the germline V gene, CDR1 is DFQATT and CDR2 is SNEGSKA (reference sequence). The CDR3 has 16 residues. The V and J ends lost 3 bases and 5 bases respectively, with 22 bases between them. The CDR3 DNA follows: TGCAGTGCTAGGGCCCATAGTGGTTGGGCTCCGGAGACCCAGTACTTC. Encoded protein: CSARAHSGWAPETQYF.

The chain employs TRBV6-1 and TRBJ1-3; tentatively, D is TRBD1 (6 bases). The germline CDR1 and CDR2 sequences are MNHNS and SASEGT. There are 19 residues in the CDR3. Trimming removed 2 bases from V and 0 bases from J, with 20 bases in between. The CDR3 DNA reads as TGTGCCAGCAGTGAAACGGGGGTACGGGGGGCTTTCTCTGGAAACACCATATATTTT. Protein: CASSETGVRGAFSGNTIYF.

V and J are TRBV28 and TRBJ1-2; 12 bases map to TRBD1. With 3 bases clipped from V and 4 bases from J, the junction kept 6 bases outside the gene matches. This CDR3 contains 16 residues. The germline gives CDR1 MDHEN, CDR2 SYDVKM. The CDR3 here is CASSLSGQGAFYGYTF. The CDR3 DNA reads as TGTGCCAGCAGTTTGTCGGGACAGGGGGCTTTCTATGGCTACACCTTC.

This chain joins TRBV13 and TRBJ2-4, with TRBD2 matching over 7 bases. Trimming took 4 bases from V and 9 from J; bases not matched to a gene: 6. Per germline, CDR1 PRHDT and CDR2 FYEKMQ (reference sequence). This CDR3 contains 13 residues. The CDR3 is CASSSRESVIQYF. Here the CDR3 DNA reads TGTGCCAGCAGCTCGCGGGAGTCTGTCATTCAGTACTTC.

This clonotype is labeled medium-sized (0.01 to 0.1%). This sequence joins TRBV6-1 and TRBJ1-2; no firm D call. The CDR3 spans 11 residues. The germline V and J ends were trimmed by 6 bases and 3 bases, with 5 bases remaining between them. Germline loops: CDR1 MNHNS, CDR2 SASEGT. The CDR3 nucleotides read TGTGCCAGCAGCCAAGACTATGGCTACACCTTC. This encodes CASSQDYGYTF.